The 28 T cell receptor beta chains given below trace back to one sample, sequenced in a study of shared clonotypes between healthy human individuals. CD45RO-negative, CCR7-selected cells formed the naive CD8 fraction, which excluded terminally differentiated effector memory CD45RA+ cells. Some clones are missing from TCRdb's copy, which holds only in-frame ones; the method was immunoSEQ multiplex PCR. The sample lists over 2,000,000 clones; over 85% were seen once. What was sequenced was naive CD8+ T cells from PBMCs. The origin of the receptors is a man between 18 and 35 years old in good health. Some clones in this sample may be carry-over from other donors' samples.

This rearrangement joins TRBV30 to TRBJ1-2; D may be TRBD1 (5 bases). The CDR3 covers 15 residues. The V end lost 0 bases, the J end lost 4 bases, and 15 bases lay between the germline ends. Germline CDR1 reads GTSNPN; CDR2 reads SVGIG (reference sequence). CDR3 nucleotide sequence: TGTGCCTGGAGTGTGGGGGGAGTAGGTATCTATGGCTACACCTTC. Protein: CAWSVGGVGIYGYTF.

The chain employs TRBV9 and TRBJ2-7; tentatively, D is TRBD1 or TRBD2 (5 bases each). V was clipped by 3 bases and J by 10 bases, with 14 bases between them. Looked up from germline, CDR1 is SGDLS and CDR2 is YYNGEE. The CDR3 is 12 amino acids. DNA of the CDR3: TGTGCCAGCAGCGGGGACCTTAAGGAACAGTACTTC. Translated: CASSGDLKEQYF. Based on the CDR3 plus reference TRBV9 and TRBJ2-7, the full variable domain is DSGVTQTPKHLITATGQRVTLRCSPRSGDLSVYWYQQSLDQGLQFLIQYYNGEERAKGNILERFSAQQFPDLHSELNLSSLELGDSALYFCASSGDLKEQYFGPGTRLTVT.

The chain links TRBV27 to TRBJ2-3; maybe TRBD1 (6 bases). Trimming removed 6 bases at V and 9 bases at J, with 10 bases between. This CDR3 region has 11 residues. CDR1 and CDR2 (germline): MNHEY, SMNVEV (reference sequence). CDR3 protein: CASRVTGTQYF. In DNA, the CDR3 is TGTGCCAGCAGGGTCACAGGGACGCAGTATTTT.

V is TRBV28 and J is TRBJ2-5; TRBD1 matches at 7 bases. Germline V CDR1 and CDR2: MDHEN, SYDVKM. Germline trimming cut 2 bases from V and 5 bases from J; bases unmatched to any gene: 11. There are 16 residues in the CDR3. The CDR3 region is CASSLQTGNLGETQYF. CDR3 nucleotides: TGTGCCAGCAGTTTACAGACAGGGAATTTGGGGGAGACCCAGTACTTC.

CDR3 DNA sequence: TGCGCCAGCAGCAACCAACTAGCGGGAGTCCCAGATACGCAGTATTTT. Translation: CASSNQLAGVPDTQYF. The V and J genes are TRBV5-1 and TRBJ2-3; TRBD2 agrees at 11 bases. The V segment lost 4 bases and the J segment 4 bases; nucleotides outside the gene matches: 8. There are 16 residues in the CDR3. CDR1 is SGHRS and CDR2 is YFSETQ in the germline V gene.

This sequence joins TRBV30 and TRBJ2-7; 8 bases agree with TRBD2. Germline trimming cut 1 base from V and 7 bases from J; bases unmatched to any gene: 6. Germline CDR1 and CDR2: GTSNPN and SVGIG (reference sequence). The CDR3 spans 13 residues. The CDR3 here is CAWSGRTSWEQYF. CDR3 in DNA: TGTGCCTGGAGTGGAAGGACTAGCTGGGAGCAGTACTTC.

This clone came up once. The CDR3, as DNA: TGTGCCAGCAACTTTCAGGGGAGGAGCGAGCAGTACTTC. Encoded protein: CASNFQGRSEQYF. The rearrangement links TRBV28 to TRBJ2-7; D is tentatively TRBD1 or TRBD2 (6 bases each). The CDR3 runs to 13 residues. Trimming stripped 7 bases from V and 6 bases from J, with 16 bases between. Germline V CDR1 and CDR2: MDHEN, SYDVKM.

The rearrangement uses TRBV5-3 and TRBJ2-4; D unresolved. TRBV5-3 belongs to the ORF category, with a function that is uncertain. This CDR3 is built from 14 residues. The V and J ends lost 1 base and 0 bases respectively, with 5 bases between them. The CDR3 region has the DNA TGTGCCAGAAGCTTGACAGTAGCCAAAAACATTCAGTACTTC. Protein sequence: CARSLTVAKNIQYF.

The chain uses TRBV7-9 and TRBJ2-7, with D maybe TRBD2 (6 bases). There are 16 residues in the CDR3. Germline V gene data show CDR1 as SEHNR and CDR2 as FQNEAQ (reference sequence). The germline V and J ends were trimmed by 5 bases and 1 base, with 18 bases remaining between them. In DNA, the CDR3 is TGTGCCAGCAGCAGCGGGTCGTCTAAGCAATCCTACGAGCAGTACTTC. This translates into CASSSGSSKQSYEQYF.

CDR3 protein: CASRNRGPDEAFF. The CDR3 DNA reads as TGTGCCAGCAGAAACAGGGGTCCTGATGAAGCTTTCTTT. The chain employs TRBV27 and TRBJ1-1, with 7 bases aligning to TRBD1. The J segment lost 7 bases and the V segment lost 6 bases, leaving 8 bases of the junction unmatched. The CDR3 is 13 amino acids. The germline V gene encodes CDR1 MNHEY and CDR2 SMNVEV (reference sequence).

The chain carries TRBV14 and TRBJ2-2; 9 nucleotides align to TRBD2. V was clipped by 2 bases and J by 5 bases; unmatched bases: 6. CDR1 and CDR2 (germline): SGHDN, FVKESK. This CDR3 is 16 amino acids long. CDR3 coding DNA: TGTGCCAGCAGCCAATACTACCTAGCGGGAACCGGGGAGCTGTTTTTT. As protein: CASSQYYLAGTGELFF.

V is TRBV4-1 and J is TRBJ2-1; 7 nucleotides line up with TRBD1. The CDR3 runs to 13 residues. Per the germline V gene, CDR1 is MGHRA and CDR2 is YSYEKL. The V segment lost 7 bases and the J segment 3 bases; nucleotides outside the gene matches: 3. The CDR3 sequence: CASTRQGYNEQFF. DNA for the CDR3: TGCGCCAGCACGCGACAGGGCTACAATGAGCAGTTCTTC.

As regards this clone: One end of the junction varies from germline; a read error may be responsible. This chain joins TRBV5-1 and TRBJ2-2, with D possibly being TRBD2 (6 bases). The CDR3 contains 14 residues. The V gene's germline CDR1 is SGHRS and CDR2 YFSETQ. In DNA, the CDR3 is TGCGCCAGCAGTTTGGGCGGGGAGACCGGGGAGCTGTTTTTT. This sequence encodes CASSLGGETGELFF.

The chain uses TRBV7-8 and TRBJ1-5, with unresolved D. V gave up 5 bases and J gave up 4 bases, with 6 bases separating them. The CDR3 has 12 residues. Germline V gives CDR1 SGHVS, CDR2 FQNEAQ. The CDR3, as DNA: TGTGCCAGCAGCCAAGAGAATCAGCCCCAGCATTTT. As protein: CASSQENQPQHF.

This chain joins TRBV9 and TRBJ2-1; 8 nucleotides line up with TRBD2. Germline V CDR1 and CDR2: SGDLS, YYNGEE. The CDR3 length is 17 residues. The junction had 11 bases not matched to a gene; V was cut back by 4 bases and J by 2 bases. The CDR3 region is CASSLTSGREAYNEQFF. CDR3 sequence (DNA): TGTGCCAGCAGCTTAACGTCTGGGCGGGAGGCCTACAATGAGCAGTTCTTC.

The chain links TRBV4-2 to TRBJ2-7, with 7 bases identical to TRBD1. This CDR3 is 17 amino acids long. The J segment lost 5 bases and the V segment lost 3 bases, leaving 16 bases of the junction unmatched. Germline loops: CDR1 LGHNA, CDR2 YNFKEQ. CDR3 sequence reads: CASSQSERQGFSHEQYF. For the CDR3, the DNA is TGTGCCAGCAGCCAGTCTGAGAGACAGGGATTTTCTCACGAGCAGTACTTC.

The chain is built from TRBV5-1 and TRBJ1-1; TRBD1 agrees at 9 bases. The CDR3 contains 14 residues. The V gene's germline CDR1 is SGHRS and CDR2 YFSETQ. The junction had 6 bases not matched to a gene; V was cut back by 4 bases and J by 5 bases. The CDR3 DNA reads as TGCGCCAGCAGCGGCGGGACAGGGTGGACTGAAGCTTTCTTT. Translated: CASSGGTGWTEAFF.

The chain has TRBV10-2 and TRBJ2-2, with TRBD2 identical over 11 bases. The CDR3 is 17 residues long. J lost 1 base, V lost 6 bases, and 7 bases had no gene match. CDR1 is WSHSY, CDR2 SAAADI, per germline. CDR3 DNA: TGCGCCAGCAGGCCCGGGACTAGCGGATGGAACACCGGGGAGCTGTTTTTT. Amino acids: CASRPGTSGWNTGELFF.

This chain joins TRBV5-4 and TRBJ2-7; TRBD1 matches 9 bases. The CDR3 loop spans 15 amino acids. The germline V gene has CDR1 SGHNT and CDR2 YYREEE (reference sequence). With 4 bases clipped from V and 2 bases from J, the junction kept 7 bases outside the gene matches. The CDR3 nucleotides are TGTGCCAGCAGCCCGGGACAGGGAACGCCCTACGAGCAGTACTTC. Protein: CASSPGQGTPYEQYF.

This chain links TRBV13 with TRBJ2-3; D is unresolved. V was cut by 5 bases and J by 4 bases, with 7 bases left in between. The germline V gene encodes CDR1 PRHDT and CDR2 FYEKMQ (reference sequence). The CDR3 extends over 12 amino acids. The CDR3: CASSQGSDTQYF. For the CDR3, the DNA is TGTGCCAGCAGCCAAGGGTCAGATACGCAGTATTTT.

The chain links TRBV7-3 to TRBJ2-7; D is unresolved. CDR1 is SGHTA and CDR2 is FQGTGA in the germline V gene. This CDR3 has 11 residues. Trimming removed 4 bases at V and 6 bases at J, with 7 bases between. CDR3 loop: CASSSGPEQYF. CDR3 nucleotide sequence: TGTGCCAGCAGCTCGGGCCCCGAGCAGTACTTC.

This chain links TRBV4-2 with TRBJ2-1; 8 bases are shared with TRBD2. V shed 4 bases, J shed 2 bases, and the junction held 13 bases outside the gene matches. Germline V lookup: CDR1 LGHNA, CDR2 YNFKEQ. The CDR3 is made up of 18 amino acids. In nucleotides, the CDR3 is TGTGCCAGCAGCCCGTACTCGCAGACTAGCGAAGCCTACAATGAGCAGTTCTTC. Its protein product is CASSPYSQTSEAYNEQFF.

V is TRBV25-1 and J is TRBJ1-3; a possible D gene is TRBD1 (5 bases). The CDR3 has 17 residues. V was cut by 1 base and J by 0 bases, with 13 bases left in between. Germline V gives CDR1 MGHDK, CDR2 SYGVNS. The CDR3 DNA follows: TGTGCCAGCAGTGAATGGACAAATCATCGCTCTGGAAACACCATATATTTT. This encodes CASSEWTNHRSGNTIYF.

V usage is TRBV5-1 and J usage is TRBJ2-3, with 7 bases identical to TRBD2. The V and J ends lost 6 bases and 2 bases, in that order; junction bases with no gene match: 27. From germline, CDR1 is SGHRS and CDR2 YFSETQ. CDR3 length: 21 amino acids. The CDR3 protein is CASNLNPAWARGDLLTDTQYF. CDR3 coding DNA: TGCGCCAGCAACTTAAATCCAGCGTGGGCTCGGGGGGATTTACTCACAGATACGCAGTATTTT.

The rearrangement uses TRBV10-3 and TRBJ2-7; 8 nucleotides match TRBD2. J lost 6 bases, V lost 4 bases, and 11 bases had no gene match. This CDR3 contains 15 residues. CDR1 is ENHRY, CDR2 SYGVKD, per germline. The CDR3 loop is CAISVSSGSPLEQYF. The CDR3 DNA is TGTGCCATCAGTGTTTCTAGCGGGTCTCCACTCGAGCAGTACTTC.

V gene TRBV27 combines with J gene TRBJ1-1; a possible D gene is TRBD1 (6 bases). CDR1 is MNHEY, CDR2 SMNVEV, per germline (reference sequence). V was shortened by 3 bases and J by 5 bases, with 16 bases between the two germline ends. This CDR3 is 15 amino acids long. In nucleotides, the CDR3 is TGTGCCAGCAGTTTGGGTGGGCAGGGGAGGACTGAAGCTTTCTTT. It is translated as CASSLGGQGRTEAFF.

CDR3 amino acids: CASSVGVPSSYNEQFF. The CDR3 coding sequence is TGTGCCAGCAGCGTAGGGGTTCCCAGCTCCTACAATGAGCAGTTCTTC. The chain combines TRBV9 with TRBJ2-1, with unresolved D. Trimming removed 0 bases at V and 0 bases at J, with 10 bases between. The CDR3 runs to 16 residues. The germline gives CDR1 SGDLS, CDR2 YYNGEE.

The J gene is TRBJ2-5, the V gene TRBV7-9; D may match TRBD1 or TRBD2 (7 bases each). The J call may be incorrect, as the DNA end agrees better with TRBJ2-7. The CDR3 is 16 amino acids. In germline, CDR1 is SEHNR, CDR2 FQNEAQ (reference sequence). The CDR3 protein is CASSNDREGSSYEQYF. CDR3 nucleotide sequence: TGTGCCAGCAGCAACGACAGGGAGGGGAGCTCCTACGAGCAGTACTTC.